These 6 T cell receptor beta chains originate from one sample sequenced in a study of T cells after yellow fever vaccination. MiXCR was run by TCRdb on the 5' RACE reads, yielding one entry per CDR3 protein. The table records hundreds of thousands of distinct CDR3 sequences, roughly 9.4% of them present only once. Here the sequenced sample was PBMCs, taken on the day of the first yellow fever vaccination. Source of these receptors: a man aged 18 to 29 who received the YFV17D yellow fever vaccine.

There are many counts of this clonotype. The V and J genes are TRBV6-2 or TRBV6-3 and TRBJ1-2, with D possibly matching TRBD1 (5 bases). CDR3 length equals 14 residues. The V end lost 5 bases, the J end lost 6 bases, and 16 bases lay between the germline ends. From germline, CDR1 is MNHEY and CDR2 SVGEGT. The CDR3 bases are TGTGCCAGCAGTGCCCGGCAGGGTTCGGATGGCTACACCTTC. Its protein is CASSARQGSDGYTF.

The chain couples TRBV11-2 to TRBJ2-3, with 8 bases fitting TRBD2. Unmatched junction bases numbered 7, after V lost 1 base and J lost 1 base. CDR1 and CDR2 from the germline V gene are SGHAT and FQNNGV. There are 17 residues in the CDR3. CDR3 amino acids: CASSLVTAGVGTDTQYF. The CDR3, as DNA: TGTGCCAGCAGCTTAGTTACAGCGGGGGTTGGCACAGATACGCAGTATTTT.

A few counts support this clonotype. The gene calls are TRBV5-1 and TRBJ2-7; 8 bases are a match to TRBD2. V was pared by 3 bases and J by 5 bases, with 4 bases of the junction left unmatched. CDR1 is SGHRS, CDR2 YFSETQ, per germline. The CDR3 totals 13 residues. CDR3 sequence reads: CASSSSGGDEQYF. The CDR3 DNA reads as TGCGCCAGCAGCTCCTCGGGAGGGGACGAGCAGTACTTC.

The rearrangement links TRBV9 to TRBJ2-2; TRBD1 matches at 9 bases. The CDR3 totals 16 residues. V lost 2 bases and J lost 4; bases outside the gene matches: 6. Germline lookup yields CDR1 SGDLS and CDR2 YYNGEE. CDR3 protein: CASSVGTGRITGELFF. The CDR3 DNA follows: TGTGCCAGCAGCGTGGGGACAGGGAGGATCACCGGGGAGCTGTTTTTT.

This clonotype has only a few counts. This may arise from a read error, as a much more abundant clone is one base away. The genes are TRBV12-3 or TRBV12-4 and TRBJ1-6; D is ambiguous. V was trimmed by 1 base and J by 4 bases, leaving 5 bases between them. The CDR3 covers 14 residues. CDR3 region: CASSLDGYNSPLHF. The CDR3 DNA reads as TGTGCCAGCAGTTTAGACGGGTATAATTCACCCCTCCACTTT.

The table lists this clonotype with many counts. The V gene is TRBV5-1, the J gene TRBJ2-7, with 13 bases identical to TRBD2. With V trimmed by 4 bases and J by 1 base, 2 bases remained unmatched. Germline CDR1 and CDR2: SGHRS and YFSETQ. The CDR3 contains 15 residues. CDR3 bases: TGCGCCAGCAGCCCGGGACTAGCGGGGTCCTACGAGCAGTACTTC. Encoded protein: CASSPGLAGSYEQYF.